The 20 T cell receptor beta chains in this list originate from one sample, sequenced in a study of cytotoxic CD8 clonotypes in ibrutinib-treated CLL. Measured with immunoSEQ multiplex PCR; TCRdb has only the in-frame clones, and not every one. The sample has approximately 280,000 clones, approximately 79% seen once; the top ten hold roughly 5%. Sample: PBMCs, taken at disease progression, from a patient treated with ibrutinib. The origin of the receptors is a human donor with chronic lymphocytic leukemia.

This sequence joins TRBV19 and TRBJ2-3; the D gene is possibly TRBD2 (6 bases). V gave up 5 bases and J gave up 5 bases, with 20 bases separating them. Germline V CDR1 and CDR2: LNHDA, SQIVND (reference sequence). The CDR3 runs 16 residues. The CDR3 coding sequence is TGTGCCAGTAGTCGCGGAGGTTTCTTGGGGGGAGATACGCAGTATTTT. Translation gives CASSRGGFLGGDTQYF.

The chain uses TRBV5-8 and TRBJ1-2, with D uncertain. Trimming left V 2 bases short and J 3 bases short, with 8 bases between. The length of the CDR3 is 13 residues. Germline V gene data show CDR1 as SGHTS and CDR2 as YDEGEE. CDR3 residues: CASSFGEYYGYTF. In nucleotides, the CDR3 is TGTGCCAGCAGCTTCGGAGAGTACTATGGCTACACCTTC.

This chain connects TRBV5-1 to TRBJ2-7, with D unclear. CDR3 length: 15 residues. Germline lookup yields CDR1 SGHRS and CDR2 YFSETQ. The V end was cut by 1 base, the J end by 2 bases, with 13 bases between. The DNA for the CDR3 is TGCGCCAGCAGCTTGTTGGCTTTCCGTCCCTACGAGCAGTACTTC. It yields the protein CASSLLAFRPYEQYF.

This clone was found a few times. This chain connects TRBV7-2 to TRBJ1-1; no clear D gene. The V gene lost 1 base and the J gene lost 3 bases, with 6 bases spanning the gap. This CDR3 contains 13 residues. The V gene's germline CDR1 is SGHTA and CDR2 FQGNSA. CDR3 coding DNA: TGTGCCAGCAGCTTAGTTCAGGACACTGAAGCTTTCTTT. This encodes CASSLVQDTEAFF.

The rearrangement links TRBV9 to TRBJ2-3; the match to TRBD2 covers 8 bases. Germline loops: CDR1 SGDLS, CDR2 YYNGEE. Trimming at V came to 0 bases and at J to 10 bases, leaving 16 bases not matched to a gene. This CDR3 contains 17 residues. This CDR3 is CASSVEGGGTSRSAQYF. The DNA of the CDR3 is TGTGCCAGCAGCGTAGAGGGCGGCGGGACTAGTCGATCAGCGCAGTATTTT. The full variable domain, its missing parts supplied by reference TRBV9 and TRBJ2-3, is DSGVTQTPKHLITATGQRVTLRCSPRSGDLSVYWYQQSLDQGLQFLIQYYNGEERAKGNILERFSAQQFPDLHSELNLSSLELGDSALYFCASSVEGGGTSRSAQYFGPGTRLTVL.

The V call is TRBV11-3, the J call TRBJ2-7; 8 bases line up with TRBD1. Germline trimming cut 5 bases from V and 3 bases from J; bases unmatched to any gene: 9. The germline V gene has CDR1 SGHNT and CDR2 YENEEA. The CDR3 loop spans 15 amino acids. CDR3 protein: CASSPRGQGFYEQYF. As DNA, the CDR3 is TGTGCCAGCAGCCCGAGAGGACAGGGATTCTACGAGCAGTACTTC.

CDR3 in amino acids: CASSPRRGTDEQFF. CDR3 DNA sequence: TGTGCCAGCTCACCACGACGCGGTACCGATGAGCAGTTCTTC. J is TRBJ2-1 and V is TRBV18; D is unclear. The CDR3 is 14 residues long. Trimming shortened V by 1 base and J by 8 bases, and 12 bases separated the two germline ends. Per the germline V gene, CDR1 is KGHSH and CDR2 is LQKENI. The full variable domain, with the rest looked up from reference TRBV18 and TRBJ2-1, is NAGVMQNPRHLVRRRGQEARLRCSPMKGHSHVYWYRQLPEEGLKFMVYLQKENIIDESGMPKERFSAEFPKEGPSILRIQQVVRGDSAAYFCASSPRRGTDEQFFGPGTRLTVL.

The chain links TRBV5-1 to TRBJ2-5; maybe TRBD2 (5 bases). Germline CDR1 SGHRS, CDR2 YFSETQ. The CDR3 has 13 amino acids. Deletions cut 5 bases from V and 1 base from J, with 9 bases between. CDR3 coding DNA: TGCGCCAGCAGTGGGCTAGCCCAAGAGACCCAGTACTTC. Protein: CASSGLAQETQYF. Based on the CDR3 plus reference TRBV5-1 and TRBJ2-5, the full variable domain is KAGVTQTPRYLIKTRGQQVTLSCSPISGHRSVSWYQQTPGQGLQFLFEYFSETQRNKGNFPGRFSGRQFSNSRSEMNVSTLELGDSALYLCASSGLAQETQYFGPGTRLLVL.

CDR3 in DNA: TGTGCCAGCAGCTACGGACTACCCTGGGGCTCCTACGAGCAGTACTTC. Encoded protein: CASSYGLPWGSYEQYF. The V and J genes are TRBV7-2 and TRBJ2-7, with D possibly matching TRBD2 (6 bases). The length of the CDR3 is 16 residues. Germline CDR1 SGHTA, CDR2 FQGNSA. Trimming left V 4 bases short and J 0 bases short, with 16 bases between.

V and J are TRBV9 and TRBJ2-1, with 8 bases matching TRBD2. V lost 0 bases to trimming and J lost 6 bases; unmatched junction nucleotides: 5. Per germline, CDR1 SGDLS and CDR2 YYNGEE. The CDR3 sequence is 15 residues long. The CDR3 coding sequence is TGTGCCAGCAGCGTAGTTGGGACTAGACCCAATGAGCAGTTCTTC. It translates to CASSVVGTRPNEQFF.

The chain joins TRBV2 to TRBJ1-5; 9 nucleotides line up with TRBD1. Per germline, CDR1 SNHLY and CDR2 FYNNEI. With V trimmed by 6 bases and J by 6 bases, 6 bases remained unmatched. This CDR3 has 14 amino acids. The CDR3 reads CASRRQGGVQPQHF. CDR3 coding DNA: TGTGCCAGCAGAAGACAGGGGGGTGTTCAGCCCCAGCATTTT.

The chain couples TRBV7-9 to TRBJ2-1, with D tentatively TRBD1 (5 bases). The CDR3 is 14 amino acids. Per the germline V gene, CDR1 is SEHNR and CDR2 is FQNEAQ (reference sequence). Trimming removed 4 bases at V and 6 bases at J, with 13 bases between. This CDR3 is CASSSPVRANEQFF. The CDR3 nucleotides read TGTGCCAGCAGCTCCCCGGTCAGGGCCAATGAGCAGTTCTTC.

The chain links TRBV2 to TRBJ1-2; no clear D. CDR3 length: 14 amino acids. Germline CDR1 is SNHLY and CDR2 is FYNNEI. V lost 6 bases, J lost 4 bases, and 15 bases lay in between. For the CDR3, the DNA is TGTGCCAGCAGCGGTAGGGTTTTTATCTATGGCTACACCTTC. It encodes CASSGRVFIYGYTF.

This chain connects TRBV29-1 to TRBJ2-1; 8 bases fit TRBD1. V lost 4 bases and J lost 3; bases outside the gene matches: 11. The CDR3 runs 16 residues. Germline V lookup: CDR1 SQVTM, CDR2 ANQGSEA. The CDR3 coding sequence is TGCAGCGTTGCGGGTTATGTTGACAGGGGCTACAATGAGCAGTTCTTC. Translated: CSVAGYVDRGYNEQFF.

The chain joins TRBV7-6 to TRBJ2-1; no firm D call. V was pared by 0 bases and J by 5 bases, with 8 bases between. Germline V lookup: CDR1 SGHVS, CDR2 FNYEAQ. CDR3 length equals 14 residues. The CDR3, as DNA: TGTGCCAGCAGCTTAGCGGAGTTCAACAATGAGCAGTTCTTC. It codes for CASSLAEFNNEQFF. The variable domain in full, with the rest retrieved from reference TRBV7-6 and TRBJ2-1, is GAGVSQSPRYKVTKRGQDVALRCDPISGHVSLYWYRQALGQGPEFLTYFNYEAQQDKSGLPNDRFSAERPEGSISTLTIQRTEQRDSAMYRCASSLAEFNNEQFFGPGTRLTVL.

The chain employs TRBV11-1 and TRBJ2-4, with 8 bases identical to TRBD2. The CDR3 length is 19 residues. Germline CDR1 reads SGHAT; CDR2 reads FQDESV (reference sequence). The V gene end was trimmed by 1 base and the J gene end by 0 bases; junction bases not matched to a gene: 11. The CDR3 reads CASSLGGTSGSLAKNIQYF. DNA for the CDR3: TGTGCCAGCAGCTTAGGTGGAACTAGCGGTTCTCTAGCCAAAAACATTCAGTACTTC.

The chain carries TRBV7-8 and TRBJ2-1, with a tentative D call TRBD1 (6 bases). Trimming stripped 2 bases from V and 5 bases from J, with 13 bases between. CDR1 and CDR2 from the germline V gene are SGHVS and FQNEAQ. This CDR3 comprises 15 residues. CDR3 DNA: TGTGCCAGCAGCTTACTCCCGGACAGCAACAATGAGCAGTTCTTC. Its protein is CASSLLPDSNNEQFF.

CDR3 loop: CASSPGAGTPWETQYF. The DNA of the CDR3 is TGCGCCAGCAGCCCGGGAGCCGGGACTCCTTGGGAGACCCAGTACTTC. This chain uses TRBV5-1 with TRBJ2-5; tentatively, D is TRBD2 (6 bases). The ends were cut back, 4 bases at V and 5 bases at J, with 21 bases in the middle. CDR3 length: 16 amino acids. Germline loops: CDR1 SGHRS, CDR2 YFSETQ.

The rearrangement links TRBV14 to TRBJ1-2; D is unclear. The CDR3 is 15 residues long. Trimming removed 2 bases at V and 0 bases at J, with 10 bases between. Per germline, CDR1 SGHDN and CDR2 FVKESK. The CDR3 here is CASSQRGKANYGYTF. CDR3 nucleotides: TGTGCCAGCAGCCAACGAGGAAAAGCTAACTATGGCTACACCTTC.

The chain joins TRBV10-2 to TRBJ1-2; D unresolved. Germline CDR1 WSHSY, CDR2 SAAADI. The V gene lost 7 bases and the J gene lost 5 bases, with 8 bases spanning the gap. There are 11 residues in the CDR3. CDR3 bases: TGCGCCAGCATGCAGAAGTATGGCTACACCTTC. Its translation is CASMQKYGYTF.